This TCR beta chain was documented in a study of blood T cell repertoires in COVID-19. Looking at the study overall: Samples came from the United States, Italy and Spain, spanning acute and convalescent COVID-19. Nucleic acid was either cDNA or gDNA, and it came from T cells, B-cell-depleted T cells, or PBMCs.

In the study's own analysis: Reference gene primer amplification gave nucleated cell count estimates. TCRdb's table, derived via immunoSEQ multiplex PCR, lists solely in-frame clones and lacks some. V and J calls and clone size are as listed in that table; D and trimming were resolved from the DNA. The sample lists 28,000 or so clones; around 90% were seen once. The CDR3 loop spans 11 amino acids. The germline V gene has CDR1 SGHTA and CDR2 FQGNSA. V shed 5 bases and J shed 2 bases, with 4 bases lying between them. This clonotype was obtained from a man in his 70s with acute or convalescent COVID-19. Material: peripheral blood. The chain employs TRBV7-2 and TRBJ2-7, with D uncertain. CDR3 loop: CASSHTYEQYF. The CDR3 bases are TGTGCCAGCAGCCACACCTACGAGCAGTACTTC.